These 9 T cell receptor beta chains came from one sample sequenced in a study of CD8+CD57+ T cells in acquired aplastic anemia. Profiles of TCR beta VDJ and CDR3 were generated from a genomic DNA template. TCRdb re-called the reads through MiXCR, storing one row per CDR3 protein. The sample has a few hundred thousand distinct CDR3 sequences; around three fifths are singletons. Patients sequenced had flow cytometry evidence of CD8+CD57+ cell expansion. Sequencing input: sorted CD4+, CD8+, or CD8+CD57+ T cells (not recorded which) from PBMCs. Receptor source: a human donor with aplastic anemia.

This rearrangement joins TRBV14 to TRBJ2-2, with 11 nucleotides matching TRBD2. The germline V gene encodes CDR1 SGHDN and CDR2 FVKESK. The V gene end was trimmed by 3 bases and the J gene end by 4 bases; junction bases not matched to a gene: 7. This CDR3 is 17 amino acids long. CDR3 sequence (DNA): TGTGCCAGCAGCCACCTTAGCGGGGGGGCAACCACCGGGGAGCTGTTTTTT. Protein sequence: CASSHLSGGATTGELFF.

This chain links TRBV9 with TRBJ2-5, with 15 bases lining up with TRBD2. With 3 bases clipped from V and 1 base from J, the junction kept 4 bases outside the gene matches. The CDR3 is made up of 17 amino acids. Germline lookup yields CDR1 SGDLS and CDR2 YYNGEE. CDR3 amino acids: CASSEGTSGGPQETQYF. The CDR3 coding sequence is TGTGCCAGCAGCGAAGGGACTAGCGGGGGGCCCCAAGAGACCCAGTACTTC.

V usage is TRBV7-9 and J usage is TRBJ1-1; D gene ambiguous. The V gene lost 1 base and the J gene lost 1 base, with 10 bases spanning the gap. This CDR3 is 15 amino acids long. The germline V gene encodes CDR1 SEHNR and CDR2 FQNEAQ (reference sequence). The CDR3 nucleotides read TGTGCCAGCAGCTTAGTTAAACATCAGAACACTGAAGCTTTCTTT. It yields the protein CASSLVKHQNTEAFF.

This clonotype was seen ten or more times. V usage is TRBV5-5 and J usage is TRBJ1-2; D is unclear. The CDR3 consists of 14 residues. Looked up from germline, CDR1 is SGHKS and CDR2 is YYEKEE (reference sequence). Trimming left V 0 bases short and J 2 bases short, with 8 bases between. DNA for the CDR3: TGTGCCAGCAGCTTGGCCGGCACGAACTATGGCTACACCTTC. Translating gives CASSLAGTNYGYTF.

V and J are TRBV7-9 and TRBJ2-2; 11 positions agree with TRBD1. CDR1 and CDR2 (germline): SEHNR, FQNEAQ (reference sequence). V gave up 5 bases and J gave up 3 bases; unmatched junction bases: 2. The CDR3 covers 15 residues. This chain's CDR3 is CASSPGQGDTGELFF. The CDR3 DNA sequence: TGTGCCAGCAGCCCGGGACAGGGGGACACCGGGGAGCTGTTTTTT.

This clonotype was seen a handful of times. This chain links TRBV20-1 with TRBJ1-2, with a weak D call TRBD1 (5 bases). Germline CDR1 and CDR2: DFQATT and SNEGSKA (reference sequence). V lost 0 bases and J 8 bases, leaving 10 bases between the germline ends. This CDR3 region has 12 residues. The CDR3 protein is CSARDRVEGYTF. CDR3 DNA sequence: TGCAGTGCTAGAGACAGGGTAGAAGGCTACACCTTC.

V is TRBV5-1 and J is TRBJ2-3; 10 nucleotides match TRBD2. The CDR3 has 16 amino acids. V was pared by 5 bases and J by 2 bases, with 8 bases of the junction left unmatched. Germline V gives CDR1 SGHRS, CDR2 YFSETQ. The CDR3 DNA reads TGCGCCAGCAGTCCTCTAGCGGGAGTGCCCACAGATACGCAGTATTTT. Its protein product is CASSPLAGVPTDTQYF.

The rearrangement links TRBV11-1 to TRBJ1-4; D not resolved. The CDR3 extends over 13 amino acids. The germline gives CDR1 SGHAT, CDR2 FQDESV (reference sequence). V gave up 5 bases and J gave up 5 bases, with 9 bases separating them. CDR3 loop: CASSPTRNEKLFF. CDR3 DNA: TGTGCCAGCAGCCCAACAAGGAATGAAAAACTGTTTTTT.

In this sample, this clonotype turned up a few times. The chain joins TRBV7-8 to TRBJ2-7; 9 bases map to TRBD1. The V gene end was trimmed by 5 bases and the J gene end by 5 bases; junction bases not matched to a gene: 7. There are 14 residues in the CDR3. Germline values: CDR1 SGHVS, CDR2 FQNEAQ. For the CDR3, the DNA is TGTGCCAGCAGCCCCAGGACAGGGGACAACGAGCAGTACTTC. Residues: CASSPRTGDNEQYF.